This TCR beta chain is from a study of OX40 agonist ivuxolimab in advanced cancers. About the full investigation: Ivuxolimab was an agonistic, fully human IgG2 monoclonal antibody directed against OX40 (CD134), a costimulatory receptor. Intravenous ivuxolimab was administered to patients every 2 weeks at six dose levels: 0.01, 0.1, 0.3, 1.5, 3 and 10 mg/kg. Of the approximately 50 dose-escalation patients, hepatocellular carcinoma was present in about 20, melanoma in around 15, renal cell carcinoma in 9 and head and neck cancer in 9. The paper covers the monotherapy dose-escalation part of the phase I ivuxolimab trial, which included N ≈ 57 patients. Peripheral TCRbeta sequencing was intended to test whether TCR sequence diversity was altered and clonal T-cell expansion was caused by ivuxolimab. Patients were allowed to have had prior anti-PD-1, anti-PD-L1 or anti-CTLA-4 therapy, and approximately 40% of the dose-escalation patients had been treated with checkpoint inhibitors. Three dose-escalation patients achieved partial responses, one with hepatocellular carcinoma and two with cutaneous melanoma. The dose-escalation cohort was roughly 87% male with a mean age of approximately 60 years, ranging from roughly 20 to 80.

The trial excluded patients who had a history of autoimmune disease or were on systemic immunosuppression. Peripheral blood for TCR sequencing was drawn from every dose cohort at baseline, at cycle 4 day 1 and at cycle 7 day 1. The samples were taken from a phase I, first-in-human, multicenter, open-label dose-escalation trial of ivuxolimab. Adults with locally advanced or metastatic melanoma, renal cell, hepatocellular, or head and neck squamous cell carcinoma were enrolled in the trial. Before TCR sequencing, CD4+ T cells and CD8+ T cells from peripheral blood were sorted into separate populations. Only one count was recorded for this clone. Its antigen is not yet known. No base qualities exist here, and no much larger clone lies one base off it. What the study reported, not specific to this receptor: Which antigens the clonally expanded peripheral T cells were specific for was not determined. Low levels of normalized T-cell clonal expansion were also seen in some patients who did not respond. On average, CD8+ T cells showed more expanded clones than CD4+ T cells after ivuxolimab. Clonal expansion of both CD4+ and CD8+ blood T cells was observed from baseline to week 6 at doses 0.1 to 3.0 mg/kg. In the 0.1-3.0 mg/kg groups, partial responders had among the lowest normalized peripheral clonal expansion, particularly in CD8+ T cells.

Including cysteine and phenylalanine, the CDR3 has 16 amino acids. Here the CDR3 DNA is all that survives: 48 bases in frame from base 1. Unmatched junction bases come to 1, with V trimmed by 1 base and J by 1 base. CDR1 and CDR2 are read off the germline V gene as SGHTS and YDEGEE. Genomic DNA was extracted from sorted cells for sequencing of the TCRbeta CDR3 region. The immunoSEQ Assay was used for sequencing of TCRbeta CDR3 regions. TCRdb holds this immuneACCESS table with in-frame rearrangements only. Some clones are missing; in checked studies, unresolved V genes explain under half, and the rest has no known cause. Recorded for this sample are around 50,000 clones; approximately 84% of them occurred a single time. The biggest ten clones account for 1.2% of the sample.

The TCR originated in an adult with an advanced solid tumor such as melanoma, head and neck, liver or kidney cancer. The source material was CD4+ or CD8+ T cells sorted from blood, sampled in a trial of the OX40 agonist ivuxolimab. This chain is built from TRBV5-8 and TRBJ2-2; 10 junctional bases match TRBD1. The DNA sequence is as follows: TGTGCCAGCAGCTTGCGGACAGGGGGGAACACCGGGGAGCTGTTTTTT. Its protein reads: CASSLRTGGNTGELFF.